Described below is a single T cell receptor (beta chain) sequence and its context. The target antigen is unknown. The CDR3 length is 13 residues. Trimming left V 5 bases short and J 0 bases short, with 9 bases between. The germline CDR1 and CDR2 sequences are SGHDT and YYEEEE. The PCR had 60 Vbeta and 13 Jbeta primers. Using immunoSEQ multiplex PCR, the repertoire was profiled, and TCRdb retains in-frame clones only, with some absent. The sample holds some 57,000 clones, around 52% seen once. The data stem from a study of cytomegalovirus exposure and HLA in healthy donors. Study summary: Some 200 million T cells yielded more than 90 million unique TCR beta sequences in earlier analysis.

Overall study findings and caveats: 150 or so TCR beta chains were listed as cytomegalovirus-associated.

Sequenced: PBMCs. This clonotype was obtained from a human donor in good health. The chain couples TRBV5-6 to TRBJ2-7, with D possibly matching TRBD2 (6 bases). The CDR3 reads CASSWGDSYEQYF. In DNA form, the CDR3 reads TGTGCCAGCAGTTGGGGGGACTCCTACGAGCAGTACTTC.